Reported below is one T cell receptor (beta chain). What it binds is not known. TCRdb's table, derived via immunoSEQ multiplex PCR, lists solely in-frame clones and lacks some. The sample holds 70,000 to 80,000 clones, 80% seen once. This specimen belongs to a study of T cell responses to AZD1222 COVID-19 vaccine. V was clipped by 5 bases and J by 9 bases; unmatched bases: 10. Germline loops: CDR1 LNHDA, CDR2 SQIVND (reference sequence). This CDR3 region has 16 residues. Overall study results and limits: Spike was spanned by vaccine-associated CD4 TCRs, which were dominant at 160-218 and 743-854. Repertoires in all cases were sampled only once the peak T cell response had passed.

This chain joins TRBV19 and TRBJ2-1; 13 bases line up with TRBD2. The source of this sequence is an adult who received the AZD1222 COVID-19 vaccine. The input for sequencing was peripheral blood, taken 28 days after the second AZD1222 dose. The CDR3 coding sequence is TGTGCCAGTAGTCAAAGCGGGACTAGCGGGATTGTTGAGCAGTTCTTC. Translation gives CASSQSGTSGIVEQFF. The complete variable domain, with remaining parts taken from reference TRBV19 and TRBJ2-1, reads DGGITQSPKYLFRKEGQNVTLSCEQNLNHDAMYWYRQDPGQGLRLIYYSQIVNDFQKGDIAEGYSVSREKKESFPLTVTSAQKNPTAFYLCASSQSGTSGIVEQFFGPGTRLTVL.